A single sample is the source of the 27 T cell receptor beta chains below, sequenced in a study of blood T cell repertoires in COVID-19. Measured with immunoSEQ multiplex PCR; TCRdb has only the in-frame clones, and not every one. The sample yields 200,000 to 250,000 clones, around 89% seen once. The sample comprised PBMCs or T cells enriched from blood (not recorded which). The receptors originated from a woman aged 25 to 45 who had recovered from COVID-19.

This chain links TRBV15 with TRBJ2-5; tentatively, D is TRBD2 (5 bases). The germline V gene encodes CDR1 LNHNV and CDR2 YYDKDF (reference sequence). The CDR3 totals 15 residues. The V gene lost 1 base and the J gene lost 3 bases, with 12 bases spanning the gap. The CDR3 region is CATSRALGPEETQYF. The DNA for the CDR3 is TGTGCCACCAGCAGAGCACTAGGTCCCGAAGAGACCCAGTACTTC.

CDR3 region: CASIGGLDGSYEQYF. CDR3 in DNA: TGTGCCAGCATTGGGGGACTAGACGGGTCCTACGAGCAGTACTTC. This rearrangement joins TRBV2 to TRBJ2-7, with 8 bases identical to TRBD2. The CDR3 spans 15 residues. Per the germline V gene, CDR1 is SNHLY and CDR2 is FYNNEI. The junction had 9 bases not matched to a gene; V was cut back by 7 bases and J by 1 base.

J is TRBJ1-5 and V is TRBV7-2; D is possibly TRBD1 (5 bases). The V end lost 2 bases, the J end lost 6 bases, and 8 bases lay between the germline ends. Germline V gene data show CDR1 as SGHTA and CDR2 as FQGNSA. The CDR3 sequence is 13 residues long. The CDR3 loop reads CASSLRGSQPQHF. In nucleotides, the CDR3 is TGTGCCAGCAGCTTAAGGGGAAGTCAGCCCCAGCATTTT.

The CDR3 DNA reads TGTGCCAGCAGCTCGAGACTAGCGGGGATTGTAGAGACCCAGTACTTC. This gives the protein CASSSRLAGIVETQYF. This chain connects TRBV13 to TRBJ2-5; TRBD2 aligns across 11 bases. This CDR3 has 16 amino acids. V lost 4 bases, J lost 4 bases, and 8 bases stayed unmatched. The germline gives CDR1 PRHDT, CDR2 FYEKMQ (reference sequence). The complete variable domain, with remaining parts taken from reference TRBV13 and TRBJ2-5, reads AAGVIQSPRHLIKEKRETATLKCYPIPRHDTVYWYQQGPGQDPQFLISFYEKMQSDKGSIPDRFSAQQFSDYHSELNMSSLELGDSALYFCASSSRLAGIVETQYFGPGTRLLVL.

The chain couples TRBV5-4 to TRBJ2-2, with TRBD1 matching over 11 bases. The V segment lost 4 bases and the J segment 6 bases; nucleotides outside the gene matches: 5. Germline V gene sequence: CDR1 SGHNT, CDR2 YYREEE (reference sequence). This CDR3 is 15 amino acids long. The CDR3 sequence: CASSNGQGASGELFF. CDR3 bases: TGTGCCAGCAGCAACGGACAGGGGGCCTCCGGGGAGCTGTTTTTT.

The chain combines TRBV6-1 with TRBJ2-4; TRBD1 matches 7 bases. The CDR3 contains 16 residues. The V gene end was trimmed by 4 bases and the J gene end by 1 base; junction bases not matched to a gene: 7. The germline gives CDR1 MNHNS, CDR2 SASEGT. The CDR3 region has the DNA TGTGCCAGCAGTGGGGGACAGCAGGGGGCCAAAAACATTCAGTACTTC. Encoded protein: CASSGGQQGAKNIQYF.

J is TRBJ2-2 and V is TRBV7-2; D is unclear. V was cut by 1 base and J by 0 bases, with 6 bases left in between. CDR3 size: 15 residues. The V gene's germline CDR1 is SGHTA and CDR2 FQGNSA. The CDR3 loop is CASSLGESNTGELFF. CDR3 coding DNA: TGTGCCAGCAGCTTAGGTGAGTCGAACACCGGGGAGCTGTTTTTT.

This chain links TRBV7-2 with TRBJ2-1; 10 bases map to TRBD1. Germline CDR1 reads SGHTA; CDR2 reads FQGNSA. The CDR3 runs to 16 residues. The J segment lost 2 bases and the V segment lost 5 bases, leaving 6 bases of the junction unmatched. This CDR3 reads CASSPPGQGTYNEQFF. The CDR3 bases are TGTGCCAGCAGCCCCCCGGGACAGGGGACCTACAATGAGCAGTTCTTC.

The chain joins TRBV7-8 to TRBJ1-2, with D possibly TRBD1 on 5 matching bases. Germline CDR1 and CDR2: SGHVS and FQNEAQ. The CDR3 spans 13 residues. Trimming took 0 bases from V and 4 from J, leaving 6 bases between them. CDR3 nucleotide sequence: TGTGCCAGCAGCTTAGCCGACAGCTATGGCTACACCTTC. Translation gives CASSLADSYGYTF.

This clone was seen just once. This sequence joins TRBV4-3 and TRBJ1-1; the D is unclear. This CDR3 is 15 amino acids long. The ends were cut back, 0 bases at V and 4 bases at J, with 12 bases in the middle. CDR1 and CDR2 (germline): LGHNA, YSLEER. The CDR3 sequence: CASSQERGVGTEAFF. In DNA, the CDR3 is TGCGCCAGCAGCCAAGAACGGGGTGTGGGCACTGAAGCTTTCTTT.

J is TRBJ1-1 and V is TRBV7-2, with 8 bases aligning to TRBD1. Trimming removed 5 bases from V and 4 bases from J; junction bases left unmatched: 12. The CDR3 loop spans 16 amino acids. Germline loops: CDR1 SGHTA, CDR2 FQGNSA. The chain's CDR3 is CASSPGRGRLSTEAFF. The CDR3 nucleotides are TGTGCCAGCAGCCCCGGCAGGGGGCGTTTAAGCACTGAAGCTTTCTTT.

The gene calls are TRBV5-1 and TRBJ2-4; TRBD1 matches 7 bases. V dropped 6 bases and J dropped 7; count of bases not matched to a gene: 10. The CDR3 extends over 14 amino acids. The germline gives CDR1 SGHRS, CDR2 YFSETQ. For the CDR3, the DNA is TGCGCCAGCACCCCCCTGGACAGGTCGAACATTCAGTACTTC. Encoded protein: CASTPLDRSNIQYF.

This rearrangement joins TRBV6-4 to TRBJ2-2; a possible D gene is TRBD1 (5 bases). This CDR3 is 16 amino acids long. Germline-derived CDR1 and CDR2 are MRHNA and SNTAGT. V was shortened by 6 bases and J by 0 bases, with 14 bases between the two germline ends. CDR3 nucleotides: TGTGCCAGCAGCCCCGTGACAGCCTCGAACACCGGGGAGCTGTTTTTT. Its protein product is CASSPVTASNTGELFF.

This clone was picked up one time. The rearrangement links TRBV7-6 to TRBJ1-5, with TRBD1 matching 8 bases. CDR3 length: 19 residues. With 4 bases clipped from V and 0 bases from J, the junction kept 14 bases outside the gene matches. CDR1 SGHVS and CDR2 FNYEAQ come from the germline V gene. The CDR3 sequence is CASSSARTPTGDSNQPQHF. CDR3 DNA: TGTGCCAGCAGCTCTGCCCGAACCCCGACAGGGGATAGCAATCAGCCCCAGCATTTT.

The genes are TRBV25-1 and TRBJ1-4; D remains ambiguous. V was clipped by 4 bases and J by 5 bases, with 11 bases between them. CDR3 length: 14 residues. CDR1 is MGHDK, CDR2 SYGVNS, per germline. CDR3 bases: TGTGCCAGCAGTGTTGGAGCTTCAAATGAAAAACTGTTTTTT. This translates into CASSVGASNEKLFF.

This clone has a handful of counts. The chain joins TRBV5-1 to TRBJ2-6; 10 bases map to TRBD1. Losses at the gene ends were 3 bases for V and 4 bases for J; bases not matched to a gene: 10. The CDR3 runs 18 residues. CDR1 and CDR2 from the germline V gene are SGHRS and YFSETQ. CDR3 nucleotide sequence: TGCGCCAGCAGCTCGAGAGAGACAGGGGGCACCGGGGCCAACGTCCTGACTTTC. Translation: CASSSRETGGTGANVLTF.

J is TRBJ2-5 and V is TRBV2; tentative D call: TRBD1 (5 bases). The CDR3 runs to 14 residues. Germline V gene lookup returns CDR1 SNHLY and CDR2 FYNNEI. V was pared by 10 bases and J by 2 bases, with 17 bases between. The CDR3 DNA is TGTGCCAACCAAAAGGACACCTTACAAGAGACCCAGTACTTC. Amino acids: CANQKDTLQETQYF. Based on the CDR3 plus reference TRBV2 and TRBJ2-5, the full variable domain is EPEVTQTPSHQVTQMGQEVILRCVPISNHLYFYWYRQILGQKVEFLVSFYNNEISEKSEIFDDQFSVERPDGSNFTLKIRSTKLEDSAMYFCANQKDTLQETQYFGPGTRLLVL.

The chain links TRBV10-3 to TRBJ1-2; D may be TRBD1 (6 bases). CDR1 ENHRY and CDR2 SYGVKD come from the germline V gene. V was cut by 9 bases and J by 2 bases, with 13 bases left in between. The CDR3 runs 13 residues. The CDR3 loop is CAIKQGGNYGYTF. CDR3 DNA sequence: TGTGCCATAAAACAGGGTGGGAACTATGGCTACACCTTC.

The CDR3 region has the DNA TGTGCCACCAGCAGAGACGCGACAGGGTTCTATGGCTACACCTTC. Residues: CATSRDATGFYGYTF. The chain links TRBV15 to TRBJ1-2; 7 bases align to TRBD1. The CDR3 spans 15 residues. Trimming took 0 bases from V and 4 from J; bases not matched to a gene: 5. CDR1 and CDR2 from the germline V gene are LNHNV and YYDKDF (reference sequence).

CDR3 sequence reads: CASTIGGGKETQYF. The CDR3 DNA follows: TGTGCCAGCACCATTGGGGGGGGGAAAGAGACCCAGTACTTC. V and J are TRBV11-2 and TRBJ2-5, with 7 bases aligning to TRBD2. This CDR3 spans 14 amino acids. Trimming at V came to 7 bases and at J to 3 bases, leaving 8 bases not matched to a gene. Germline loops: CDR1 SGHAT, CDR2 FQNNGV.

The chain links TRBV11-1 to TRBJ1-5, with TRBD1 matching over 9 bases. The CDR3 runs 15 residues. V gave up 5 bases and J gave up 2 bases; unmatched junction bases: 4. Germline values: CDR1 SGHAT, CDR2 FQDESV (reference sequence). The CDR3 DNA reads as TGTGCCAGCAGCCCGGGACAGGGTGGCAATCAGCCCCAGCATTTT. Amino acid sequence: CASSPGQGGNQPQHF.

The CDR3 loop reads CASSPVAGNYNEQFF. CDR3 nucleotides: TGTGCCAGCAGCCCCGTAGCGGGGAACTACAATGAGCAGTTCTTC. The chain combines TRBV7-3 with TRBJ2-1; 8 bases line up with TRBD2. J lost 3 bases, V lost 5 bases, and 6 bases had no gene match. Looked up from germline, CDR1 is SGHTA and CDR2 is FQGTGA. The CDR3 has 15 amino acids. The full variable domain, with the rest looked up from reference TRBV7-3 and TRBJ2-1, is GAGVSQTPSNKVTEKGKYVELRCDPISGHTALYWYRQSLGQGPEFLIYFQGTGAADDSGLPNDRFFAVRPEGSVSTLKIQRTERGDSAVYLCASSPVAGNYNEQFFGPGTRLTVL.

The genes are TRBV19 and TRBJ2-7, with D uncertain. Germline CDR1 and CDR2: LNHDA and SQIVND (reference sequence). Deletions cut 3 bases from V and 2 bases from J, with 8 bases between. The length of the CDR3 is 13 residues. The CDR3 DNA reads TGTGCCAGTAGTATTGGCAGTCCCTACGAGCAGTACTTC. It encodes CASSIGSPYEQYF.

The chain uses TRBV5-1 and TRBJ2-7; 7 positions agree with TRBD1. The germline V gene has CDR1 SGHRS and CDR2 YFSETQ. Trimming took 0 bases from V and 2 from J; bases not matched to a gene: 5. CDR3 length equals 15 residues. CDR3 nucleotides: TGCGCCAGCAGCTTGGCGACAGGGTTAACCTACGAGCAGTACTTC. This sequence encodes CASSLATGLTYEQYF.

The CDR3 loop is CASSRQDGYGYTF. The CDR3 DNA reads TGTGCCAGCAGTCGACAGGACGGCTATGGCTACACCTTC. The gene calls are TRBV28 and TRBJ1-2; TRBD1 is a possible D gene (6 bases). CDR1 is MDHEN, CDR2 SYDVKM, per germline. The CDR3 runs to 13 residues. Trimming shortened V by 5 bases and J by 4 bases, and 11 bases separated the two germline ends.

The chain employs TRBV6-2 or TRBV6-3 and TRBJ2-3; D is uncertain. Germline CDR1 and CDR2: MNHEY and SVGEGT. The CDR3 length is 15 residues. V was pared by 3 bases and J by 1 base, with 11 bases between. CDR3 sequence reads: CASSYGPPGTDTQYF. As DNA, the CDR3 is TGTGCCAGCAGTTATGGGCCCCCCGGCACAGATACGCAGTATTTT.

V is TRBV10-3 and J is TRBJ1-2; D may be TRBD1 (5 bases). The V end lost 6 bases, the J end lost 0 bases, and 14 bases lay between the germline ends. Germline CDR1 is ENHRY and CDR2 is SYGVKD. This CDR3 is built from 15 residues. The CDR3 nucleotides read TGTGCCATCAGGGCCCAGGGATCTTCTAACTATGGCTACACCTTC. Protein product: CAIRAQGSSNYGYTF.